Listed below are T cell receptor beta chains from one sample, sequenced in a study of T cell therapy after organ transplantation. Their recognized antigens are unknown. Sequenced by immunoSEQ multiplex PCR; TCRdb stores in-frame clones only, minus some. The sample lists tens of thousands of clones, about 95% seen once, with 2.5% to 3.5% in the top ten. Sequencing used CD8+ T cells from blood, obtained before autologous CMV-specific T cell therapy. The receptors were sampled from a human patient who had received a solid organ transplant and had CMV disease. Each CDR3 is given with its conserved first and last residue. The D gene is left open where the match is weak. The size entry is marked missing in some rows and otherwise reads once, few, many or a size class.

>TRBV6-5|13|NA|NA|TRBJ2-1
TGTGCCAGCAATAGCGGAAGCTACAATGAGCAGTTCTTC
CASNSGSYNEQFF
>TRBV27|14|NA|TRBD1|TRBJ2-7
TGTGCCAGCAGTCCCTCGGGACAGACCTACGAGCAGTACTTC
CASSPSGQTYEQYF
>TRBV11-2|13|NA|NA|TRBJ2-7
TGTGCCAGCAGCTCGGGACTTTCCTACGAGCAGTACTTC
CASSSGLSYEQYF
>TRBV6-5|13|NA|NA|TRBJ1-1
TGTGCCAGCAGTTCATGGGTTAACACTGAAGCTTTCTTT
CASSSWVNTEAFF
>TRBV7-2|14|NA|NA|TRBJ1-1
TGTGCCAGCAGCATTATCCGGGCGGACACTGAAGCTTTCTTT
CASSIIRADTEAFF
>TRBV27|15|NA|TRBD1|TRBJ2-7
TGTGCCAGCAGTCAAACAGGGGGCTATGCGTACGAGCAGTACTTC
CASSQTGGYAYEQYF
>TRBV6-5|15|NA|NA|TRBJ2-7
TGTGCCAGCAGTTACACTCCGGGACACTCCTACGAGCAGTACTTC
CASSYTPGHSYEQYF
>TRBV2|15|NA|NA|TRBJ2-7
TGTGCCAGCAGTGAAGGAAATACGGGCTCCTACGAGCAGTACTTC
CASSEGNTGSYEQYF
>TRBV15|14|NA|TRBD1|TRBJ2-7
TGTGCCACCAGCAGACGGGACAGGGTGGGCGAGCAGTACTTC
CATSRRDRVGEQYF
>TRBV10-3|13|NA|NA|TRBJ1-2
TGTGCCATCAGTGACGAGAGCTCATATGGCTACACCTTC
CAISDESSYGYTF
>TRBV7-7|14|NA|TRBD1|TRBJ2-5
TGTGCCAGCAGCCAAGGGACAGGGGGAGAGACCCAGTACTTC
CASSQGTGGETQYF
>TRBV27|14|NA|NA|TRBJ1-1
TGTGCCAGCAGTTTATCTGATCAGAACACTGAAGCTTTCTTT
CASSLSDQNTEAFF
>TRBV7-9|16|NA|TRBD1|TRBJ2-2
TGTGCCAGCAGCTCGCGACAGGGGGCGGACACCGGGGAGCTGTTTTTT
CASSSRQGADTGELFF
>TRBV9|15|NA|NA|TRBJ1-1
TGTGCCAGCAGCCCAGGCGACACCGGGAGCGAAGCGGCTTTCTTT
CASSPGDTGSEAAFF
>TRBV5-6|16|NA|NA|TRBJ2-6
TGTGCCAGCAGCTTCCGTCGGGGTTCTGGGGCCAACGTCCTGACTTTC
CASSFRRGSGANVLTF
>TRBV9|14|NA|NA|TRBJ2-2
TGTGCCAGCAGCGTGGGGGCGAACACCGGGGAGCTGTTTTTT
CASSVGANTGELFF
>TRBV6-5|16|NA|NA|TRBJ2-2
TGTGCCAGCAGTTACCCCCAAGGGGAGACCACCGGGGAGCTGTTTTTT
CASSYPQGETTGELFF
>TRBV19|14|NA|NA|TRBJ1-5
TGTGCCAGTAGTATCCGGGACAGCAATCAGCCCCAGCATTTT
CASSIRDSNQPQHF
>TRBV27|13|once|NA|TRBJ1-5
TGTGCCAGCAGTTCCAGTAGCAATCAGCCCCAGCATTTT
CASSSSSNQPQHF
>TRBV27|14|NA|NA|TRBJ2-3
TGTGCCAGCATGGTGCGAGGGCACACAGATACGCAGTATTTT
CASMVRGHTDTQYF
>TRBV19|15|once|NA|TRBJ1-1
TGTGCCAGTAGTATGGGTTTAGGGGGGAACACTGAAGCTTTCTTT
CASSMGLGGNTEAFF
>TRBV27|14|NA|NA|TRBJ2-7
TGTGCCAGCAGTTTGGGAAGACTAGCCTACGAGCAGTACTTC
CASSLGRLAYEQYF
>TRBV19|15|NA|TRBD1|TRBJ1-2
TGTGCCAGTAGTATGGGACAGGGGGCTGGGAATGGCTACACCTTC
CASSMGQGAGNGYTF
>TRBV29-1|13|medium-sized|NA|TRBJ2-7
TGCAGCGCCCTGGTAGGGGTCGGTTACGAGCAGTACTTC
CSALVGVGYEQYF
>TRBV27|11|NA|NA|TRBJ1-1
TGTGCCAGCGTGGGGGACACTGAAGCTTTCTTT
CASVGDTEAFF
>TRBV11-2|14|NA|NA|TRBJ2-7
TGTGCCAGCAGCTTCAGCAGGGAACCCTACGAGCAGTACTTC
CASSFSREPYEQYF
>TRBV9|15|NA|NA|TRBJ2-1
TGTGCCAGCAGCGTAGCGGGGGAGACTTACAATGAGCAGTTCTTC
CASSVAGETYNEQFF
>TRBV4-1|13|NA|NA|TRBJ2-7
TGCGCCAGCAGCCAAGAAAGGGCCTACGAGCAGTACTTC
CASSQERAYEQYF
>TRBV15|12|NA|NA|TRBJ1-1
TGTGCCACCAGCTACAGCTACACTGAAGCTTTCTTT
CATSYSYTEAFF
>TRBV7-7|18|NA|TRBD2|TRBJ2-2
TGTGCCAGCAGCTTAAGTGGTGGCGGGAGGGCCGGCACCGGGGAGCTGTTTTTT
CASSLSGGGRAGTGELFF
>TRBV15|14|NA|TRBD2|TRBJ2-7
TGTGCCACCAGCAACCGAGCGGGGGGCTACGAGCAGTACTTC
CATSNRAGGYEQYF
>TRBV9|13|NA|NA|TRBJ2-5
TGTGCCAGCAGCGTAGGGAGGGACGAGACCCAGTACTTC
CASSVGRDETQYF
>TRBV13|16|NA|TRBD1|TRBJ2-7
TGTGCCAGCAGCTTAGGCATGACAGGGGAATTAGACGAGCAGTACTTC
CASSLGMTGELDEQYF
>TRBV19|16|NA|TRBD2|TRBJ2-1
TGTGCCAGTAGTACATTGACTAGCGGGAGGGCCGATGAGCAGTTCTTC
CASSTLTSGRADEQFF
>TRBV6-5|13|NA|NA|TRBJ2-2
TGTGCCAGCAGTTACTCCGTGTACGGGGAGCTGTTTTTT
CASSYSVYGELFF
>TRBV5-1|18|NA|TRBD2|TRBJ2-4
TGCGCCAGCAGAGGGACTAGCGGGAGGGCCTCCGCCAAAAACATTCAGTACTTC
CASRGTSGRASAKNIQYF
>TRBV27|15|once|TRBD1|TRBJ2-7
TGTGCCAGCAGTTTATCGACAGGGTCGATCTACGAGCAGTACTTC
CASSLSTGSIYEQYF
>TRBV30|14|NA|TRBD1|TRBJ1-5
TGTGCCTGGATCCAGGGGGCGATTGATCAGCCCCAGCATTTT
CAWIQGAIDQPQHF
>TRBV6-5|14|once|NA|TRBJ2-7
TGTGCCAGCAGTCCGATTCAAGGTCCCTACGAGCAGTACTTC
CASSPIQGPYEQYF
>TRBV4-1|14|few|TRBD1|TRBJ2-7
TGCGCCAGCAGCCAAGGGGCAGGGGGCTACGAGCAGTACTTC
CASSQGAGGYEQYF
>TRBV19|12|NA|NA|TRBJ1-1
TGTGCCACCAGAGGACGGGACACTGAAGCTTTCTTT
CATRGRDTEAFF
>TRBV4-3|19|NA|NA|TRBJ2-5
TGCGCCAGCAGCCAAGAATTAGGATTGAGGGGATCGGGCCAAGAGACCCAGTACTTC
CASSQELGLRGSGQETQYF
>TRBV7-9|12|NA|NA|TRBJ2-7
TGTGCCAGTTCGGGACGAACCCTCGAGCAGTACTTC
CASSGRTLEQYF
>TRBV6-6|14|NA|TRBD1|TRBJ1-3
TGTGCCAGCAGCCCGACAGGGGAGGAAAACACCATATATTTT
CASSPTGEENTIYF
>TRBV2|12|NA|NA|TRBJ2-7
TGTGCCAGCACCGAGGGGTCCTACGAGCAGTACTTC
CASTEGSYEQYF
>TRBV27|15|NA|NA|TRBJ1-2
TGTGCCAGCAGTTTAAAGGGCGGGGGTAACTATGGCTACACCTTC
CASSLKGGGNYGYTF
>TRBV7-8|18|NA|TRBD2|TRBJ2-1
TGTGCCAGCAGTAGGGGACTAGCGGAGGCCCTCTCCTACAATGAGCAGTTCTTC
CASSRGLAEALSYNEQFF
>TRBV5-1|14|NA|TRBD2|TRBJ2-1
TGCGCCAGCAGCTTTCGGACTAGTCTCGATGAGCAGTTCTTC
CASSFRTSLDEQFF
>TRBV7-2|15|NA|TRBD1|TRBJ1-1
TGTGCCAGCAGCTTAGGGACAGGGATCGCCACTGAAGCTTTCTTT
CASSLGTGIATEAFF